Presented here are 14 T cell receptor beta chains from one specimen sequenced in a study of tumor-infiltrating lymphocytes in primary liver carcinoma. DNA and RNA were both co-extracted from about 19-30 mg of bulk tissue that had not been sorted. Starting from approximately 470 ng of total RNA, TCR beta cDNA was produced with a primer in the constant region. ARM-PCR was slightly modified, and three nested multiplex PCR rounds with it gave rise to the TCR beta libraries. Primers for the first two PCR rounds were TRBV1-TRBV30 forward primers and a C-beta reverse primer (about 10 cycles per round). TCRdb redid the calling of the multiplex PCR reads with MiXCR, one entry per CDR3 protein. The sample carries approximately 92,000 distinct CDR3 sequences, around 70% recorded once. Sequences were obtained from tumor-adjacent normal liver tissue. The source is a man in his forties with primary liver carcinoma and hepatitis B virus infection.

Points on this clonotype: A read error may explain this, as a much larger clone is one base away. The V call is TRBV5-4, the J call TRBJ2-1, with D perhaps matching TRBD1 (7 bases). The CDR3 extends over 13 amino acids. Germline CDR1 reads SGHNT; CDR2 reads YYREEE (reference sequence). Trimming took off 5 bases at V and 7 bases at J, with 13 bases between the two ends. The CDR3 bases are TGTGCCAGCAGAGGGGACAGCGGGAATGAGCAGTTCTTC. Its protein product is CASRGDSGNEQFF. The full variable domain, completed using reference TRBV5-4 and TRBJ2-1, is ETGVTQSPTHLIKTRGQQVTLRCSSQSGHNTVSWYQQALGQGPQFIFQYYREEENGRGNFPPRFSGLQFPNYSSELNVNALELDDSALYLCASRGDSGNEQFFGPGTRLTVL.

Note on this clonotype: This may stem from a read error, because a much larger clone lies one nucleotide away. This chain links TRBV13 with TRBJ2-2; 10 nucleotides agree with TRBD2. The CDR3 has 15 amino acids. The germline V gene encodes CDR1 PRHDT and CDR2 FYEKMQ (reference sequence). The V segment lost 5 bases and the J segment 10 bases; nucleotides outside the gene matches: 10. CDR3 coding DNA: TGTGCCAGCAGCATCCTAGGGACTAGCGTCGAGGAGCTGTTTTTT. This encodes CASSILGTSVEELFF. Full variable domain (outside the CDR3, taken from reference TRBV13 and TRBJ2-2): AAGVIQSPRHLIKEKRETATLKCYPIPRHDTVYWYQQGPGQDPQFLISFYEKMQSDKGSIPDRFSAQQFSDYHSELNMSSLELGDSALYFCASSILGTSVEELFFGEGSRLTVL.

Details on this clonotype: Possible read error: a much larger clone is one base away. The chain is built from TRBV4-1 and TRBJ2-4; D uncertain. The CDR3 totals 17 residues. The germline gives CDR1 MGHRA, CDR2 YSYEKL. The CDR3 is CASSPPPGFGAKNIQCF. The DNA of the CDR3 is TGCGCCAGCAGCCCCCCCCCCGGGTTTGGAGCCAAAAACATTCAGTGCTTC.

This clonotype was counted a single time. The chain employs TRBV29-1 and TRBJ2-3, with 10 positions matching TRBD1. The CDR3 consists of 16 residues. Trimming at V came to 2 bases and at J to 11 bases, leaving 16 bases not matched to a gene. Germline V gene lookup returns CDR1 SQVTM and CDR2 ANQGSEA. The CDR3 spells CSVELRDRGVANMQYF. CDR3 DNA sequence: TGCAGCGTTGAACTCCGGGACAGGGGAGTTGCAAATATGCAGTATTTT.

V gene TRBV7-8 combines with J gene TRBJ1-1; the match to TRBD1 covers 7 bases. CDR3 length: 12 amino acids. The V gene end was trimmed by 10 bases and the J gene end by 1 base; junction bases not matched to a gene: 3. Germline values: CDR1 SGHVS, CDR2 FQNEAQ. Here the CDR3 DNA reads TGTGCCAACAGGGACAGGAACACTGAAGCTTTCTTT. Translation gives CANRDRNTEAFF.

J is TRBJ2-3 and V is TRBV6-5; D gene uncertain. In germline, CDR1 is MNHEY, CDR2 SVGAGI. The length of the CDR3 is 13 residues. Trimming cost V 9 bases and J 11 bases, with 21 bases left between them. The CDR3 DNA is TGTGCCAGGAGCCCCCTTCCGGTCGGTAAGCAGTATTTT. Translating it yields CARSPLPVGKQYF.

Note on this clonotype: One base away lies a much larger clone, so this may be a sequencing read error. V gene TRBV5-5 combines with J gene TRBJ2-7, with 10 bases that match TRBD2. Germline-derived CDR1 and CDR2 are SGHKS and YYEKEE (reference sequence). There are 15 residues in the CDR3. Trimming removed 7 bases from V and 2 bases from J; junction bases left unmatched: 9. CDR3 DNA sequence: TGTGCCAGCGGCTCCGGACTAGCGGCGACCTACGAGCAGTACTTC. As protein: CASGSGLAATYEQYF. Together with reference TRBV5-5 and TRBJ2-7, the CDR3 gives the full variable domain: DAGVTQSPTHLIKTRGQQVTLRCSPISGHKSVSWYQQVLGQGPQFIFQYYEKEERGRGNFPDRFSARQFPNYSSELNVNALLLGDSALYLCASGSGLAATYEQYFGPGTRLTVT.

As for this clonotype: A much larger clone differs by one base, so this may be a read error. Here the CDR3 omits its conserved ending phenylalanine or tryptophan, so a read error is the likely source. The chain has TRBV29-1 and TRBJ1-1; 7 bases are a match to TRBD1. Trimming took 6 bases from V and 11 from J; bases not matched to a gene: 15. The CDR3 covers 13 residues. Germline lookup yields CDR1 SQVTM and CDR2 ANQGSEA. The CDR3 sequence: CSVHPRGTDQAFL. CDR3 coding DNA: TGCAGCGTCCACCCAAGGGGGACAGATCAGGCTTTCCTT.

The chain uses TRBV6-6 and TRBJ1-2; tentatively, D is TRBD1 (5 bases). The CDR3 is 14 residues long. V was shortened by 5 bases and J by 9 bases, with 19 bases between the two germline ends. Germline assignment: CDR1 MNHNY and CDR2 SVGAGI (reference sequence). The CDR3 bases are TGTGCCAGCAGTACTCCGGGGGGTTTCGAAAGCTACACCTTC. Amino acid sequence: CASSTPGGFESYTF.

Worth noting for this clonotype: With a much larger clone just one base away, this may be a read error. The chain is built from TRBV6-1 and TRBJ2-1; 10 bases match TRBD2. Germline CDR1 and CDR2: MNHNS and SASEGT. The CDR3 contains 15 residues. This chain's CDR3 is CVSSEEASGSNEQFF. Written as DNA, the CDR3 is TGTGTCAGCAGTGAAGAGGCTAGCGGGAGCAATGAGCAGTTCTTC.

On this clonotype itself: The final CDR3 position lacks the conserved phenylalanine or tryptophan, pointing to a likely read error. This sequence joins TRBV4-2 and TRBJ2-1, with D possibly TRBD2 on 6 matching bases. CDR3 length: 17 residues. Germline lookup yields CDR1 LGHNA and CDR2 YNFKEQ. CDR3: CAISQQDVRTTYNEQFL. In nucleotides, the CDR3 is TGTGCCATCAGCCAACAAGATGTTAGGACTACCTACAATGAGCAGTTCCTC.

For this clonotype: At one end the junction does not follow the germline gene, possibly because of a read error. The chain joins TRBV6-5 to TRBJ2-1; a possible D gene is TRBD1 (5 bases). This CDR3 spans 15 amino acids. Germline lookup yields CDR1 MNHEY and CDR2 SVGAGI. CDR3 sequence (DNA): TGCGCCTGCAGGGAATACAGGAGCTCCTACAATGAGCACTTCTTC. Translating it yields CACREYRSSYNEHFF.

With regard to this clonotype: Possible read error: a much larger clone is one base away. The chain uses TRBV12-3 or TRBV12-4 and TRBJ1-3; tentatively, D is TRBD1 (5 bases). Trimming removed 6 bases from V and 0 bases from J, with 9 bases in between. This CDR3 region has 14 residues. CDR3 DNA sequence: TGTGCCAGCAGCGACAGAAACTCTGGAAACACCATATATTTT. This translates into CASSDRNSGNTIYF.

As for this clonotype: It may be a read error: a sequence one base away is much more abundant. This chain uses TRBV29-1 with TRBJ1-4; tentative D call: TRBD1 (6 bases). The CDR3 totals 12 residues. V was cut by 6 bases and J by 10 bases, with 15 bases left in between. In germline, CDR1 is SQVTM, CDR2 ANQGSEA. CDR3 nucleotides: TGCAGCGTGGGGACAAGGGAATCAAAACTGTTTTTT. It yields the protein CSVGTRESKLFF.